This T cell receptor (beta chain) appears in the sequencing data of a study of molecular identifiers for immune sequencing clone quantification. Points from the study as a whole: Over 98% of effector molecules, but under 1% in naive cells, were held by clones with more than 20 RNA copies.

The CDR3 extends over 14 amino acids. The germline V gene has CDR1 SGHDT and CDR2 YYEEEE. Methods described previously, with TCR primers listed, were used for bulk TCR libraries. MiXCR was run by TCRdb on the PCR reads, yielding one entry per CDR3 protein. The sample yields under 650,000 distinct CDR3 sequences, less than 20% seen once. A remark on this clonotype: What it binds is unknown. An end of the junction does not agree with germline; a read error may underlie this.

This TCR came from a human donor in good health. Some libraries in this study had Jurkat cell RNA spiked in. Sequencing used naive CD8+ T cells from blood, with Jurkat cell RNA spiked in. This sample's subset: FACS-sorted CD8+CD4-CCR7+CD45RA+ naive T cells. The V call is TRBV5-6, the J call TRBJ2-7; D call uncertain. For the CDR3, the DNA is TGTGCCGGCAGCTTCGGCCAGGCCACTCGACTGCAGTGCTTC. It codes for CAGSFGQATRLQCF.